Listed here are 10 T cell receptor beta chains from one sample, sequenced in a study of early T cells in non-severe SARS-CoV-2 infection. From the 5' RACE reads, TCRdb called clonotypes with MiXCR, one entry per CDR3 protein. The sample contains approximately 70,000 distinct CDR3 sequences, 5% of which appear only once. The starting material was whole blood, obtained at baseline. Source of these receptors: an adult who was a healthcare worker with PCR-confirmed SARS-CoV-2 infection or an uninfected control (not recorded which).

This clonotype has at least ten counts. This sequence joins TRBV30 and TRBJ1-2; TRBD1 matches at 7 bases. This CDR3 has 13 residues. With 6 bases clipped from V and 8 bases from J, the junction kept 12 bases outside the gene matches. The germline gives CDR1 GTSNPN, CDR2 SVGIG (reference sequence). In DNA, the CDR3 is TGTGCCTGCCGGGACAGTGGGGCTGGAGGCTACACCTTC. Its protein product is CACRDSGAGGYTF. Full variable domain (remainder filled in from reference TRBV30 and TRBJ1-2): SQTIHQWPATLVQPVGSPLSLECTVEGTSNPNLYWYRQAAGRGLQLLFYSVGIGQISSEVPQNLSASRPQDRQFILSSKKLLLSDSGFYLCACRDSGAGGYTFGSGTRLTVV.

This clonotype has at least ten counts. The chain recombines TRBV5-6 with TRBJ2-1, with a tentative D call TRBD2 (6 bases). In germline, CDR1 is SGHDT, CDR2 YYEEEE. Trimming pared 0 bases from V and 3 bases from J, leaving 10 bases between. This CDR3 has 15 amino acids. As DNA, the CDR3 is TGTGCCAGCAGCTTGGAACGGACTATCTACAATGAGCAGTTCTTC. It yields the protein CASSLERTIYNEQFF.

This clonotype occurred a few times. This chain uses TRBV15 with TRBJ2-3; TRBD2 agrees at 11 bases. In germline, CDR1 is LNHNV, CDR2 YYDKDF (reference sequence). The CDR3 is made up of 16 amino acids. V was pared by 3 bases and J by 2 bases, with 4 bases of the junction left unmatched. In DNA form, the CDR3 reads TGTGCCACCAGCAGGGGTAGCGGGAGGGACACAGATACGCAGTATTTT. This sequence encodes CATSRGSGRDTDTQYF.

The table lists this clonotype with many counts. The rearrangement uses TRBV12-3 or TRBV12-4 and TRBJ2-2; D ambiguous. The CDR3 extends over 14 amino acids. With 11 bases removed from V and 0 bases from J, the gap between germline ends came to 13 bases. DNA for the CDR3: TGTGCCCTCGGTGAAGTCCCGAACACCGGGGAGCTGTTTTTT. It is translated as CALGEVPNTGELFF.

This clonotype was detected a few times. The chain uses TRBV9 and TRBJ1-4, with 10 bases identical to TRBD1. V was pared by 3 bases and J by 7 bases, with 3 bases of the junction left unmatched. Germline V lookup: CDR1 SGDLS, CDR2 YYNGEE. This CDR3 comprises 14 residues. CDR3 nucleotides: TGTGCCAGCAGCGCATGGGACAGGGGTGAAAAACTGTTTTTT. Amino acid sequence: CASSAWDRGEKLFF.

Ten or more counts support this clonotype. The J gene is TRBJ2-7, the V gene TRBV7-2; TRBD1 aligns across 8 bases. The CDR3 spans 15 residues. Per germline, CDR1 SGHTA and CDR2 FQGNSA. Unmatched junction bases numbered 3, after V lost 0 bases and J lost 2 bases. CDR3 region: CASSLAGTGPYEQYF. CDR3 coding DNA: TGTGCCAGCAGCTTAGCGGGGACAGGTCCCTACGAGCAGTACTTC.

The chain links TRBV9 to TRBJ2-1, with 13 bases that match TRBD2. Germline values: CDR1 SGDLS, CDR2 YYNGEE. Trimming took 0 bases from V and 10 from J; bases not matched to a gene: 4. The CDR3 has 15 residues. The DNA of the CDR3 is TGTGCCAGCAGCGTAGAACTAGCGGGAGGGGAAGAGCAGTTCTTC. It encodes CASSVELAGGEEQFF.

In its sample, this clonotype was seen a few times. The genes are TRBV25-1 and TRBJ2-7; 8 bases are a match to TRBD1. CDR3 length equals 14 residues. The germline V gene encodes CDR1 MGHDK and CDR2 SYGVNS. Unmatched junction bases numbered 5, after V lost 5 bases and J lost 2 bases. CDR3 protein: CASSYAGQAYEQYF. CDR3 coding DNA: TGTGCCAGCAGTTATGCGGGACAGGCCTACGAGCAGTACTTC.

This clonotype was found many times. This rearrangement joins TRBV5-1 to TRBJ2-1, with 8 bases lining up with TRBD2. V shed 0 bases and J 4 bases; nucleotides not matched to a gene: 3. The CDR3 covers 15 residues. From germline, CDR1 is SGHRS and CDR2 YFSETQ. CDR3: CASSLEPSGYNEQFF. The DNA of the CDR3 is TGCGCCAGCAGCTTGGAGCCTAGCGGGTACAATGAGCAGTTCTTC.

This clonotype was detected ten times or more. The chain uses TRBV9 and TRBJ1-4, with 7 bases that match TRBD1. There are 16 residues in the CDR3. The junction had 9 bases not matched to a gene; V was cut back by 0 bases and J by 7 bases. Germline V lookup: CDR1 SGDLS, CDR2 YYNGEE. This CDR3 is CASSVGLTQGGEKLFF. CDR3 in DNA: TGTGCCAGCAGCGTAGGACTTACCCAGGGGGGTGAAAAACTGTTTTTT.